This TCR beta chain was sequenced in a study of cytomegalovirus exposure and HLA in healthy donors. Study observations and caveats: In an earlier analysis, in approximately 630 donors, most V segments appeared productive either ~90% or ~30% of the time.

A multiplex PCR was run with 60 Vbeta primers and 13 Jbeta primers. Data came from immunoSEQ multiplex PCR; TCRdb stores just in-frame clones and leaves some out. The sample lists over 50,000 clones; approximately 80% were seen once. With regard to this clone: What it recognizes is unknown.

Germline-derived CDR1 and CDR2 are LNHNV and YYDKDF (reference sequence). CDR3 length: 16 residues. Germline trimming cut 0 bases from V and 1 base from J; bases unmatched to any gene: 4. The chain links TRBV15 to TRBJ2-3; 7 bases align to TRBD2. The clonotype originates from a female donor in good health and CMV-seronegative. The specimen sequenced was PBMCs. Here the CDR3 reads CATSRDGRVGTDTQYF. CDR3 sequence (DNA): TGTGCCACCAGCAGAGATGGGAGGGTAGGCACAGATACGCAGTATTTT.